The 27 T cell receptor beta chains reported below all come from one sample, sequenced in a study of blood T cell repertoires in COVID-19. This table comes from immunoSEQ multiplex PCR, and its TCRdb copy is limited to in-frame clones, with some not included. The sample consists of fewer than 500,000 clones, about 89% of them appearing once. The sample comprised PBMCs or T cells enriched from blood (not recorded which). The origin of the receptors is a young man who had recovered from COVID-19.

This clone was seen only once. CDR3 coding DNA: TGTGCCAGCAGCCCAGGACAGGGGACAGATACGCAGTATTTT. It translates to CASSPGQGTDTQYF. The V gene is TRBV5-8, the J gene TRBJ2-3, with 9 bases that match TRBD1. V shed 4 bases, J shed 3 bases, and the junction held 3 bases outside the gene matches. Looked up from germline, CDR1 is SGHTS and CDR2 is YDEGEE. The CDR3 loop spans 14 amino acids. The whole variable domain, remainder taken from reference TRBV5-8 and TRBJ2-3, is EAGVTQSPTHLIKTRGQQATLRCSPISGHTSVYWYQQALGLGLQFLLWYDEGEERNRGNFPPRFSGRQFPNYSSELNVNALELEDSALYLCASSPGQGTDTQYFGPGTRLTVL.

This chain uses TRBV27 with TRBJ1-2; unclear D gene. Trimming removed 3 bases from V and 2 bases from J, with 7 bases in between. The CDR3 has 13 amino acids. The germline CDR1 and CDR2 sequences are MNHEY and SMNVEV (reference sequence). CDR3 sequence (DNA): TGTGCCAGCAGTTTTGACGGGAACTATGGCTACACCTTC. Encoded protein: CASSFDGNYGYTF.

CDR3 amino acids: CASSYRTGGSYGYTF. CDR3 DNA sequence: TGTGCCAGCAGTTACCGCACGGGGGGCTCCTATGGCTACACCTTC. The chain combines TRBV6-5 with TRBJ1-2; a weak D match, TRBD1 (6 bases). V dropped 2 bases and J dropped 4 bases, with 14 bases sitting between them. The CDR3 runs to 15 residues. CDR1 MNHEY and CDR2 SVGAGI come from the germline V gene.

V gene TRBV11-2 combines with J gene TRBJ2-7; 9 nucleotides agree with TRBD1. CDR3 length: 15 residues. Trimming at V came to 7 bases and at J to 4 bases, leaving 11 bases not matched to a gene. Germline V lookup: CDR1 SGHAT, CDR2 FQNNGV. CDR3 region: CASTTSPDRGYEQYF. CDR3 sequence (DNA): TGTGCCAGCACCACTTCCCCGGACAGGGGTTACGAGCAGTACTTC.

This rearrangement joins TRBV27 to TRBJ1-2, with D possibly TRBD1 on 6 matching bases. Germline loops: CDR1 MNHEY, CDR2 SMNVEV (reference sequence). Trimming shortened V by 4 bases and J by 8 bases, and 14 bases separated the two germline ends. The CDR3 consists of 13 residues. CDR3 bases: TGTGCCAGCAGTTCGGCAGGGGCCGGGGGCTACACCTTC. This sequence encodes CASSSAGAGGYTF.

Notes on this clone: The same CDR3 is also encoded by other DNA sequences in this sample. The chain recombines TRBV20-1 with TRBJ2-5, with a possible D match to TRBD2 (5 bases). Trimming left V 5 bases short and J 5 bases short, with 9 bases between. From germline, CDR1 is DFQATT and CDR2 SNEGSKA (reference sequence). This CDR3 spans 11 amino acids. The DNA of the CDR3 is TGCAGTGCTGAGGGAGTCGAGACCCAGTACTTC. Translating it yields CSAEGVETQYF.

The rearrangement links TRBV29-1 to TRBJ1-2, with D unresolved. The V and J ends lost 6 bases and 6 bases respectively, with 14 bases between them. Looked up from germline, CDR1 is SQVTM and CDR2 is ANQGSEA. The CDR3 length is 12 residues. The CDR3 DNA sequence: TGCAGCGTCGCCGCGGGTTTTGATGGCTACACCTTC. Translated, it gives CSVAAGFDGYTF.

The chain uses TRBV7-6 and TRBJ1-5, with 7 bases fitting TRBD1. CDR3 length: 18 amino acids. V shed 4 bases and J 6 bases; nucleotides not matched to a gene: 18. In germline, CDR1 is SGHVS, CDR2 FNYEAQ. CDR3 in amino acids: CASSSGTERDRKSQPQHF. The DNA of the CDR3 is TGTGCCAGCAGCTCCGGGACAGAGAGAGACCGTAAATCTCAGCCCCAGCATTTT.

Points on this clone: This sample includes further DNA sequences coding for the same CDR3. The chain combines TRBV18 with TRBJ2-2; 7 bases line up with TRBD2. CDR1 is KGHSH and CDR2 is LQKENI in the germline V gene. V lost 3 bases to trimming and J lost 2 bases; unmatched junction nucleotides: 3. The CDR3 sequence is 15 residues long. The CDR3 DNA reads TGTGCCAGCTCACCTCCTAGCGGCAACACCGGGGAGCTGTTTTTT. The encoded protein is CASSPPSGNTGELFF.

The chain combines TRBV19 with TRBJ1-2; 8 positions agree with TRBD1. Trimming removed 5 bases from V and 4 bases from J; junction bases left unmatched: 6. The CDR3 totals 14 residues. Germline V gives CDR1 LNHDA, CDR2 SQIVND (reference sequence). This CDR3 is CASSEDRGRYGYTF. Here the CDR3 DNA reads TGTGCCAGTAGTGAAGACAGGGGACGCTATGGCTACACCTTC.

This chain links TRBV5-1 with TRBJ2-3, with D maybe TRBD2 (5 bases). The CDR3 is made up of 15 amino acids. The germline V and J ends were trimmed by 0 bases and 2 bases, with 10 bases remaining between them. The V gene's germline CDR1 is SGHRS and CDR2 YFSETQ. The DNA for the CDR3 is TGCGCCAGCAGCTTGGACTCGACTATCACAGATACGCAGTATTTT. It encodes CASSLDSTITDTQYF.

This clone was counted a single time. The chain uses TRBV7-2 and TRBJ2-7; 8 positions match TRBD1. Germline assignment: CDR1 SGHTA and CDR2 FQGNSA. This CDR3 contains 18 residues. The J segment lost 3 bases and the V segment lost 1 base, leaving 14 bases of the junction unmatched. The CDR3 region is CASSLVAGGNPLDYEQYF. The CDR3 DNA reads TGTGCCAGCAGCTTAGTTGCAGGGGGCAACCCATTAGACTACGAGCAGTACTTC.

The CDR3 spells CASRLASGSGNTIYF. DNA of the CDR3: TGTGCCAGCAGGCTTGCGTCAGGTTCTGGAAACACCATATATTTT. The J gene is TRBJ1-3, the V gene TRBV2; D gene unclear. The CDR3 is made up of 15 amino acids. Between the trimmed V and J ends, which lost 6 bases and 1 base, there was a span of 13 bases. Germline V gene sequence: CDR1 SNHLY, CDR2 FYNNEI.

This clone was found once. The CDR3 protein is CASSASGGFNEKLFF. The CDR3 bases are TGTGCCAGCAGCGCCTCAGGGGGGTTTAATGAAAAACTGTTTTTT. V and J are TRBV3-1 (or the pseudogene TRBV3-2) and TRBJ1-4; 7 bases match TRBD1. This CDR3 is built from 15 residues. Germline CDR1 LGHDT, CDR2 YNNKEL (reference sequence). V lost 5 bases, J lost 4 bases, and 7 bases stayed unmatched.

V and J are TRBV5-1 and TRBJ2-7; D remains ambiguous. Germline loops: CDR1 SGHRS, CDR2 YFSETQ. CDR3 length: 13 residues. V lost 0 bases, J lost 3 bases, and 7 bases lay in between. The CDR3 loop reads CASSLGSGYEQYF. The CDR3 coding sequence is TGCGCCAGCAGCTTGGGATCGGGCTACGAGCAGTACTTC.

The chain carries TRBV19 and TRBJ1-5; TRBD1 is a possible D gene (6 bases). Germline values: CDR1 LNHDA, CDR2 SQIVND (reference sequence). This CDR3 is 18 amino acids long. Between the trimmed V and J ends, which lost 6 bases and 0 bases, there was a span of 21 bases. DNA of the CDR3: TGTGCCAGTAGCCAAGGGGGTGGGCAGGAATATAGCAATCAGCCCCAGCATTTT. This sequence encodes CASSQGGGQEYSNQPQHF.

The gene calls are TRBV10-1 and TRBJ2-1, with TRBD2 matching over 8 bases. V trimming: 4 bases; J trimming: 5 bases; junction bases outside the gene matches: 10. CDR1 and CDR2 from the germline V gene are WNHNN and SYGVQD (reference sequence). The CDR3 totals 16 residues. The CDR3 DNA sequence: TGCGCCAGCAGTGCCCCGTTGCGGGGGGCCAACAATGAGCAGTTCTTC. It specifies CASSAPLRGANNEQFF.

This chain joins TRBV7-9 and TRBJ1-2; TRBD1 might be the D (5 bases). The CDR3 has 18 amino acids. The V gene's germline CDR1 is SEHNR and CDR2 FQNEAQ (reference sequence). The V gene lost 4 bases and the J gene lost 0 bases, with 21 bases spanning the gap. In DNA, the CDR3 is TGTGCCAGCAGCTCAGGTGGAGGGGACCGCCGCCCTAACTATGGCTACACCTTC. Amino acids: CASSSGGGDRRPNYGYTF.

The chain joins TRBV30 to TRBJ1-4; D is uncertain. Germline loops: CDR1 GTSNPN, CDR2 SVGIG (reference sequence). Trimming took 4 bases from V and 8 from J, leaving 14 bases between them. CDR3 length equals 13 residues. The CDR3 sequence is CAWNSGREEKLFF. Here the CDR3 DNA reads TGTGCCTGGAATAGTGGGCGGGAAGAAAAACTGTTTTTT.

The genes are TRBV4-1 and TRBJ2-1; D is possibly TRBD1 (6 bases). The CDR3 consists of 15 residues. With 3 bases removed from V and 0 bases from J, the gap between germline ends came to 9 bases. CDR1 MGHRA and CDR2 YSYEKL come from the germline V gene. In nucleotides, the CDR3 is TGCGCCAGCAGCCACGACAGGAGCTCCTACAATGAGCAGTTCTTC. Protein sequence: CASSHDRSSYNEQFF.

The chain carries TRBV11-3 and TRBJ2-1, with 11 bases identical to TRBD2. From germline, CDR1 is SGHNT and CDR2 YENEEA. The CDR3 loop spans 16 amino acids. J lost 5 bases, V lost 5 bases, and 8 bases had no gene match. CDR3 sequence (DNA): TGTGCCAGCAGCCCGAGGACTAGCGGGCCGAACAATGAGCAGTTCTTC. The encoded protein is CASSPRTSGPNNEQFF.

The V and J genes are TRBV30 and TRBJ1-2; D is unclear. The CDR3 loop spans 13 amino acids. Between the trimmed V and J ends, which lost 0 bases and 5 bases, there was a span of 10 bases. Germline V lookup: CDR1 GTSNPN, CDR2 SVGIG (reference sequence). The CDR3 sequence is CAWSVVQSYGYTF. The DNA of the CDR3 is TGTGCCTGGAGTGTTGTACAGAGTTATGGCTACACCTTC.

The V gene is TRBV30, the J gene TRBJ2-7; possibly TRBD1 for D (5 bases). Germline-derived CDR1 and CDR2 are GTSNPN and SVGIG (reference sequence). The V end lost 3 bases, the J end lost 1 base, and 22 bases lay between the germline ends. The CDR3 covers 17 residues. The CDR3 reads CAWSHPVDGQPSYEQYF. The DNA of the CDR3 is TGTGCCTGGAGCCACCCAGTAGATGGACAACCATCCTACGAGCAGTACTTC.

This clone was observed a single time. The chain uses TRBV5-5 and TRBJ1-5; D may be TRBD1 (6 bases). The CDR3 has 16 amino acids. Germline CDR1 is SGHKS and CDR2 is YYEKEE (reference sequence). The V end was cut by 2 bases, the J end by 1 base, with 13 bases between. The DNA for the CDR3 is TGTGCCAGCAGCTTAACACCTACAGGGAGCAATCAGCCCCAGCATTTT. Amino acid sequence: CASSLTPTGSNQPQHF.

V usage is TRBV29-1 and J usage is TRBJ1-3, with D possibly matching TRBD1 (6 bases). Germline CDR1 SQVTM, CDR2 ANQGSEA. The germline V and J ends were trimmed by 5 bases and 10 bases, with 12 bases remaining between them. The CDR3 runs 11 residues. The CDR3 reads CSVSGGETIYF. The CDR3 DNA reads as TGCAGCGTTTCGGGGGGCGAAACCATATATTTT.

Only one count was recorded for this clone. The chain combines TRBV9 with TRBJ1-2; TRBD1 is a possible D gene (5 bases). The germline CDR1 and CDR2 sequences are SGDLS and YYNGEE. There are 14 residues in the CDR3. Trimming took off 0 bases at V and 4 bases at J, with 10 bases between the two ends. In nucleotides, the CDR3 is TGTGCCAGCAGCGTAGGTGACAGCGCCTATGGCTACACCTTC. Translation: CASSVGDSAYGYTF.

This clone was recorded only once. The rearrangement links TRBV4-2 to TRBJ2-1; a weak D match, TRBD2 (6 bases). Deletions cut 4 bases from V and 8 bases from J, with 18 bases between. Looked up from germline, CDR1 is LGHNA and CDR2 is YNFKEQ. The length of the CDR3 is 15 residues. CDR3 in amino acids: CASSRRSWGEDEQFF. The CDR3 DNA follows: TGTGCCAGCAGCCGAAGGTCGTGGGGGGAGGATGAGCAGTTCTTC.